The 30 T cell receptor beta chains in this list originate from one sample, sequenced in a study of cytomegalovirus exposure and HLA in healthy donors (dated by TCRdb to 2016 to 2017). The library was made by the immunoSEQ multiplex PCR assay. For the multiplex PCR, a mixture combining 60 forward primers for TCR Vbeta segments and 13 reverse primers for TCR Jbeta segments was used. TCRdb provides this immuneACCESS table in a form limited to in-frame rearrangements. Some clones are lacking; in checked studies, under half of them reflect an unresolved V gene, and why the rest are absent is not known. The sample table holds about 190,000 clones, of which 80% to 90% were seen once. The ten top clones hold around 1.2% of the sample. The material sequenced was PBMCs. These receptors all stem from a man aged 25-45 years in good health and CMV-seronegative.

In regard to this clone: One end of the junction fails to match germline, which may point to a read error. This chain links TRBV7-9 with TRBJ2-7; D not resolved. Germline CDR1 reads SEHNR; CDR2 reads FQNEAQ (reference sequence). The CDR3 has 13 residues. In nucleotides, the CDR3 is TGTTCCAGCAGCACCAGAAACTCCTACGAGCAGTACTTC. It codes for CSSSTRNSYEQYF.

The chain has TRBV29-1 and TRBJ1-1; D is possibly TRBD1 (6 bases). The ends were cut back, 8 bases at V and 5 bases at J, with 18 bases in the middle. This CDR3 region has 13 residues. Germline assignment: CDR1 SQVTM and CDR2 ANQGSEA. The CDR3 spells CSTHSGVETEAFF. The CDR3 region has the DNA TGCAGCACCCATTCAGGGGTAGAAACTGAAGCTTTCTTT.

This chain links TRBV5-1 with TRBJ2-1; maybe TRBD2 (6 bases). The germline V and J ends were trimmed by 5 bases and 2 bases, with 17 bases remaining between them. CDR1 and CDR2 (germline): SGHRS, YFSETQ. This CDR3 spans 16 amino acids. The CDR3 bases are TGCGCCAGCAGGCCGGGGGACTTGAGGACCTACAATGAGCAGTTCTTC. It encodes CASRPGDLRTYNEQFF. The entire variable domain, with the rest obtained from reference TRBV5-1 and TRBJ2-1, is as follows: KAGVTQTPRYLIKTRGQQVTLSCSPISGHRSVSWYQQTPGQGLQFLFEYFSETQRNKGNFPGRFSGRQFSNSRSEMNVSTLELGDSALYLCASRPGDLRTYNEQFFGPGTRLTVL.

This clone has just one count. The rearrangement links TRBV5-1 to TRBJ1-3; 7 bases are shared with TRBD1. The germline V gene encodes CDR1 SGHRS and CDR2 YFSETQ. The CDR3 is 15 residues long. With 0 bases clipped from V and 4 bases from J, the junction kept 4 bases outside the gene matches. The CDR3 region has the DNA TGCGCCAGCAGCTTGGAGGGGGCGCCGGGAAACACCATATATTTT. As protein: CASSLEGAPGNTIYF.

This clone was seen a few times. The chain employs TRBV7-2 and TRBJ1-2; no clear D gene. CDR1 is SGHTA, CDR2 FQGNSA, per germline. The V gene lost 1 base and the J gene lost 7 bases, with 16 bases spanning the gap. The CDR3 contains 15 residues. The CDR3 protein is CASSLGREIVGGYTF. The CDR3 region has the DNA TGTGCCAGCAGCTTAGGGAGGGAGATAGTAGGTGGCTACACCTTC.

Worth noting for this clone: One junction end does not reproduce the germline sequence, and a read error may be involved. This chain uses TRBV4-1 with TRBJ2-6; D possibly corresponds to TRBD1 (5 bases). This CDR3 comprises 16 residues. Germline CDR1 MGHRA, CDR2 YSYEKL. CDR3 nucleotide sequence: TGCGCCAGCAGCCAAGATCTGAAGTCTGGGGCCAACGGCCTGACTTTC. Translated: CASSQDLKSGANGLTF.

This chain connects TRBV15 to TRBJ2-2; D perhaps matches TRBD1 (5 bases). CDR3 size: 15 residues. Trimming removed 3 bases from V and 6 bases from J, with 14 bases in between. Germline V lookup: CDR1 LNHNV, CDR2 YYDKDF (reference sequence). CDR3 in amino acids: CATSSRGRWAGELFF. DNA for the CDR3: TGTGCCACCAGCAGTAGGGGCCGGTGGGCCGGGGAGCTGTTTTTT.

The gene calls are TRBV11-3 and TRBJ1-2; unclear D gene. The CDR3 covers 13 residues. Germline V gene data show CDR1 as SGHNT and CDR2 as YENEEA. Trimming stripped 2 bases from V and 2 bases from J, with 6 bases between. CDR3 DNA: TGTGCCAGCAGCTTAAAACAGAACTATGGCTACACCTTC. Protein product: CASSLKQNYGYTF.

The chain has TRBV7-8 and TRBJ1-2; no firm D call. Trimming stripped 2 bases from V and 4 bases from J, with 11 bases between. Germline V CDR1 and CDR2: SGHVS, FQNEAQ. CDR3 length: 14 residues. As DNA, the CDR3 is TGTGCCAGCAGCTTAATTGGGCAGATCTATGGCTACACCTTC. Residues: CASSLIGQIYGYTF.

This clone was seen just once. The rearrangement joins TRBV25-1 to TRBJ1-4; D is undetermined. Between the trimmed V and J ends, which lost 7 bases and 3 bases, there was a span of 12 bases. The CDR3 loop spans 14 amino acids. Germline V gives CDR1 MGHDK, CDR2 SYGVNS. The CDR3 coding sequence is TGTGCCAGCACCAATCGGGTGGCTAATGAAAAACTGTTTTTT. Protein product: CASTNRVANEKLFF.

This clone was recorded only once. CDR3 DNA: TGTGCCAGCAGCTTAGTACAGGGTCCTACCACTGAAGCTTTCTTT. It encodes CASSLVQGPTTEAFF. The rearrangement links TRBV7-2 to TRBJ1-1; perhaps TRBD1 as D (6 bases). Germline-derived CDR1 and CDR2 are SGHTA and FQGNSA. The CDR3 loop spans 15 amino acids. Trimming left V 1 base short and J 4 bases short, with 13 bases between.

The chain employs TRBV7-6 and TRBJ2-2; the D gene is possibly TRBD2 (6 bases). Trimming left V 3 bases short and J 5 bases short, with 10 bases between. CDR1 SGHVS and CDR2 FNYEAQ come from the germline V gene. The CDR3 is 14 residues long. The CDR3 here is CASSLAEGTGELFF. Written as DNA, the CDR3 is TGTGCCAGCAGCTTGGCGGAGGGGACCGGGGAGCTGTTTTTT.

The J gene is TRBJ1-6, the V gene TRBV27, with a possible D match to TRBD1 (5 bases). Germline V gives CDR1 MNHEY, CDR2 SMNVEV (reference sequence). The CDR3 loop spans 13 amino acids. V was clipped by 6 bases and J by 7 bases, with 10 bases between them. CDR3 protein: CASSPTGNSPLHF. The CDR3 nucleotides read TGTGCCAGCAGCCCTACAGGAAATTCACCCCTCCACTTT.

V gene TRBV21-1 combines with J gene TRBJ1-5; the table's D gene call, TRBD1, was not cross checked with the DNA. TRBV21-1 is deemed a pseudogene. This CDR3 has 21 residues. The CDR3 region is CASTEVVQGAWDVGSNQPQHF. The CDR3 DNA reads TGTGCCAGCACCGAAGTAGTACAGGGGGCTTGGGATGTCGGGAGCAATCAGCCCCAGCATTTT.

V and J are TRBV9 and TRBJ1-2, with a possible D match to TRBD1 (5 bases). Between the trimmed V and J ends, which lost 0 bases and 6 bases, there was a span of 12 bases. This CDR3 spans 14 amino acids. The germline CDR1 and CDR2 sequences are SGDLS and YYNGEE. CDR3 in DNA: TGTGCCAGCAGCGTAGGTACGGGGGTGGATGGCTACACCTTC. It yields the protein CASSVGTGVDGYTF.

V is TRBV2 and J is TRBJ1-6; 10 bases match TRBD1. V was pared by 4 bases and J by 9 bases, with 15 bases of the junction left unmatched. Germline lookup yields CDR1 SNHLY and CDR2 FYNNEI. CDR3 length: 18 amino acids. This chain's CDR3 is CASSGFGTGAYGISPLHF. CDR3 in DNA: TGTGCCAGCAGTGGGTTCGGGACAGGGGCATATGGCATTTCACCCCTCCACTTT.

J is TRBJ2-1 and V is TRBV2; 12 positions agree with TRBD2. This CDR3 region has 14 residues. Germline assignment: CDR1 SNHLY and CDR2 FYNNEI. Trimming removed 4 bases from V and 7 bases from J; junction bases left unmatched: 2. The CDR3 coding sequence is TGTGCCAGCAGTGGACTAGCGGGAGTGAATGAGCAGTTCTTC. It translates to CASSGLAGVNEQFF.

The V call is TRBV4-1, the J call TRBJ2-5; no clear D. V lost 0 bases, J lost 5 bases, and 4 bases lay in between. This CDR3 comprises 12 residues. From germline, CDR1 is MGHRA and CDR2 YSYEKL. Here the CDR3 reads CASSQDEETQYF. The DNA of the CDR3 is TGCGCCAGCAGCCAAGATGAGGAGACCCAGTACTTC.

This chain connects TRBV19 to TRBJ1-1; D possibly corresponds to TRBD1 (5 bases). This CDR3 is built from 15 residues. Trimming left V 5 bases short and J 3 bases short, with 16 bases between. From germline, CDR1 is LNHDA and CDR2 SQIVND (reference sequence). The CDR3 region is CASSWGAGLYTEAFF. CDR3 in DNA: TGTGCCAGTAGTTGGGGCGCTGGTCTCTACACTGAAGCTTTCTTT.

The CDR3 reads CASSGGTSGYNEQFF. The CDR3 DNA reads TGTGCCAGCAGCGGGGGGACTAGCGGTTACAATGAGCAGTTCTTC. This sequence joins TRBV7-9 and TRBJ2-1, with 11 bases lining up with TRBD2. CDR1 and CDR2 (germline): SEHNR, FQNEAQ (reference sequence). J gave up 4 bases and V 5 bases, and 4 bases lay outside the gene matches. There are 15 residues in the CDR3.

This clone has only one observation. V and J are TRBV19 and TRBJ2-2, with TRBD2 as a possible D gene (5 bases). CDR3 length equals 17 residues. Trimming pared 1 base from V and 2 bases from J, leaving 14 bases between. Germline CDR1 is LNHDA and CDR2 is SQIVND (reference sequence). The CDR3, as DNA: TGTGCCAGTAGTATAGTAGGCCGGGGTGTAAACACCGGGGAGCTGTTTTTT. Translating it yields CASSIVGRGVNTGELFF.

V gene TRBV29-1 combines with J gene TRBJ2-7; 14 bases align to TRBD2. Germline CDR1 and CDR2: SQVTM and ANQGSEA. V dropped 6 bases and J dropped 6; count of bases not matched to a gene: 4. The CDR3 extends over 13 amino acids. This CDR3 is CSVRLAGGPEQYF. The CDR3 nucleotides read TGCAGCGTGAGACTAGCGGGGGGGCCCGAGCAGTACTTC.

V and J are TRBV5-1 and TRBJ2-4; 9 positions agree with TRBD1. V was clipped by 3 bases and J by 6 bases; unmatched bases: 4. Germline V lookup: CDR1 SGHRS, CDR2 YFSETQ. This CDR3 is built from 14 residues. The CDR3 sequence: CASSSPGQGNIQYF. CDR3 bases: TGCGCCAGCAGCTCCCCGGGACAGGGAAACATTCAGTACTTC.

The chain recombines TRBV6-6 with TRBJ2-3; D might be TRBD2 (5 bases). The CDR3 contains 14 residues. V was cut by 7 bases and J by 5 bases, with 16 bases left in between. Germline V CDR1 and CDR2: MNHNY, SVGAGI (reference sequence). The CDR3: CASMGGGWGDTQYF. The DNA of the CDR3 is TGTGCCAGCATGGGCGGCGGGTGGGGAGATACGCAGTATTTT.

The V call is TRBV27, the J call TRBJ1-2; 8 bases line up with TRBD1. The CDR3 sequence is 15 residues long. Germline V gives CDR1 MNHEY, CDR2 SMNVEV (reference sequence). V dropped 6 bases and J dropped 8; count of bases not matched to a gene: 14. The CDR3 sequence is CASRETQGAKGGYTF. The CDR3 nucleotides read TGTGCCAGCAGGGAAACTCAGGGGGCCAAAGGCGGCTACACCTTC.

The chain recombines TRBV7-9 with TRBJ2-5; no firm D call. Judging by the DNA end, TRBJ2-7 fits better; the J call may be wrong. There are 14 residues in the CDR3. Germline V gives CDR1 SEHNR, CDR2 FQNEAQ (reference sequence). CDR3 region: CASSPPLASYEQYF. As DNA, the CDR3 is TGTGCCAGCAGCCCCCCCCTCGCCTCGTACGAGCAGTACTTC.

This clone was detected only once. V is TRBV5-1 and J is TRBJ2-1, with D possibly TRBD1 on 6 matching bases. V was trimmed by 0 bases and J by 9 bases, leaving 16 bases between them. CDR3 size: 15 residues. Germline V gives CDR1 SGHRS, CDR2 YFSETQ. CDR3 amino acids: CASSLVTGRRGEQFF. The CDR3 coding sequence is TGCGCCAGCAGCTTGGTGACAGGACGCCGGGGTGAGCAGTTCTTC. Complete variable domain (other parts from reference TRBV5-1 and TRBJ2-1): KAGVTQTPRYLIKTRGQQVTLSCSPISGHRSVSWYQQTPGQGLQFLFEYFSETQRNKGNFPGRFSGRQFSNSRSEMNVSTLELGDSALYLCASSLVTGRRGEQFFGPGTRLTVL.

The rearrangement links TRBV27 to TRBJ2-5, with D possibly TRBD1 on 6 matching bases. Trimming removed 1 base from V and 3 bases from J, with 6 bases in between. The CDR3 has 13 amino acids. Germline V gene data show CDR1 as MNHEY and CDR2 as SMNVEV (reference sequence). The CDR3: CASSLYREETQYF. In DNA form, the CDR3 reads TGTGCCAGCAGTTTATACAGGGAAGAGACCCAGTACTTC.

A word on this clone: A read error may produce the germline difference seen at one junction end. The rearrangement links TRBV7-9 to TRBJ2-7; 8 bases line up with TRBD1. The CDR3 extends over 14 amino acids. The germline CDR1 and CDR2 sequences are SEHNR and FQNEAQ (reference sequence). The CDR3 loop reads CSSSARDRSYEQYF. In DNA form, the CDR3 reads TGTTCCAGCAGCGCCAGGGACAGGTCCTACGAGCAGTACTTC.

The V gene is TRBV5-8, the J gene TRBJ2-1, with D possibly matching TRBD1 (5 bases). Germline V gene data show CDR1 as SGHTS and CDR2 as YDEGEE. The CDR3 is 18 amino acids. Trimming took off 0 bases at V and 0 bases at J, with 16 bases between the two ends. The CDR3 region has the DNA TGTGCCAGCAGCTTGGCCAAGCAGGGTTGGTTCTCCTACAATGAGCAGTTCTTC. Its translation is CASSLAKQGWFSYNEQFF.